The 17 T cell receptor beta chains below were found in one sample sequenced in a study of blood T cells in healthy people across ages. A second PCR of roughly 6 to 12 cycles used a sample-barcoded 5' primer and a J-beta primer mix. TCRdb re-analysed the 5' RACE reads in MiXCR, keeping a single row per CDR3 protein. The table includes 500,000 to 650,000 distinct CDR3 sequences, about 26% detected once. These same records also appear under a second study, on T cells of mothers and their children.

Sequencing was done on a sample of blood. The receptor set was obtained from a boy between 2 and 10 years old in good health.

This clonotype occurred a few times. The chain carries TRBV6-2 or TRBV6-3 and TRBJ1-1; unclear D gene. CDR3 length: 12 amino acids. The germline gives CDR1 MNHEY, CDR2 SVGEGT. V lost 0 bases, J lost 7 bases, and 6 bases lay in between. The CDR3 region has the DNA TGTGCCAGCAGTTACTCGTACAGTGAAGCTTTCTTT. Amino acids: CASSYSYSEAFF.

This clonotype appeared a few times. This chain links TRBV2 with TRBJ1-6, with D possibly being TRBD1 (5 bases). The germline CDR1 and CDR2 sequences are SNHLY and FYNNEI. There are 14 residues in the CDR3. V lost 8 bases and J 9 bases, leaving 17 bases between the germline ends. The chain's CDR3 is CASGSEGVGSPLHF. The CDR3 coding sequence is TGTGCCAGCGGGTCCGAAGGGGTAGGTTCACCCCTCCACTTT.

CDR3 nucleotide sequence: TGCACTGCCCTGGGGGAGGCGGGAGAAGAGACCCAGTACTTC. Its translation is CTALGEAGEETQYF. The chain recombines TRBV20-1 with TRBJ2-7; 7 bases match TRBD2. The J call could be wrong; TRBJ2-5 is a better fit for the DNA end. The CDR3 runs 14 residues. CDR1 and CDR2 from the germline V gene are DFQATT and SNEGSKA (reference sequence).

The chain links TRBV9 to TRBJ2-3; 9 bases line up with TRBD2. From germline, CDR1 is SGDLS and CDR2 YYNGEE. The CDR3 length is 16 residues. J was trimmed by 2 bases and V by 0 bases; bases with no gene match: 4. CDR3 DNA: TGTGCCAGCAGCGTAGGGGCTAGCGGGAACACAGATACGCAGTATTTT. Its translation is CASSVGASGNTDTQYF. Looking up the rest from reference TRBV9 and TRBJ2-3 gives the full variable domain: DSGVTQTPKHLITATGQRVTLRCSPRSGDLSVYWYQQSLDQGLQFLIQYYNGEERAKGNILERFSAQQFPDLHSELNLSSLELGDSALYFCASSVGASGNTDTQYFGPGTRLTVL.

This chain joins TRBV6-1 and TRBJ2-1, with 14 bases lining up with TRBD2. The CDR3 is 15 residues long. V dropped 7 bases and J dropped 6; count of bases not matched to a gene: 5. Germline V lookup: CDR1 MNHNS, CDR2 SASEGT. CDR3 in amino acids: CASISGTSGSNEQFF. The CDR3 bases are TGTGCCAGCATTTCCGGGACTAGCGGGAGCAATGAGCAGTTCTTC.

The V gene is TRBV25-1, the J gene TRBJ2-5; perhaps TRBD2 as D (7 bases). This CDR3 contains 16 residues. The germline gives CDR1 MGHDK, CDR2 SYGVNS. V lost 2 bases and J lost 0, with 13 bases in between. The CDR3 DNA sequence: TGTGCCAGCAGTGAAAAGGGCGGGGGCTACCAAGAGACCCAGTACTTC. It encodes CASSEKGGGYQETQYF.

The chain combines TRBV29-1 with TRBJ2-5; D is unclear. Germline V lookup: CDR1 SQVTM, CDR2 ANQGSEA. V dropped 5 bases and J dropped 2 bases, with 9 bases sitting between them. The CDR3 runs to 12 residues. The CDR3 sequence is CSVLGNQETQYF. The CDR3 nucleotides read TGCAGCGTTCTAGGGAATCAAGAGACCCAGTACTTC.

The chain couples TRBV5-6 to TRBJ1-5; D remains ambiguous. V lost 3 bases and J lost 5, with 9 bases in between. The CDR3 has 13 residues. The V gene's germline CDR1 is SGHDT and CDR2 YYEEEE. CDR3 loop: CASSSGGDQPQHF. CDR3 bases: TGTGCCAGCAGCTCTGGCGGGGATCAGCCCCAGCATTTT.

This rearrangement joins TRBV30 to TRBJ1-1; D perhaps matches TRBD1 (6 bases). Looked up from germline, CDR1 is GTSNPN and CDR2 is SVGIG (reference sequence). The CDR3 is made up of 14 amino acids. With 0 bases removed from V and 6 bases from J, the gap between germline ends came to 14 bases. In DNA, the CDR3 is TGTGCCTGGAGTGTAATGGACAGTTTTTCTGAAGCTTTCTTT. It encodes CAWSVMDSFSEAFF.

V usage is TRBV2 and J usage is TRBJ1-6, with D maybe TRBD1 (6 bases). The CDR3 extends over 14 amino acids. CDR1 and CDR2 from the germline V gene are SNHLY and FYNNEI. Deletions cut 4 bases from V and 10 bases from J, with 14 bases between. CDR3 sequence: CASSVGASGSPLHF. In nucleotides, the CDR3 is TGTGCCAGCAGTGTGGGGGCCTCGGGATCACCCCTCCACTTT.

The chain has TRBV9 and TRBJ2-5, with 10 nucleotides matching TRBD2. CDR3 length: 14 amino acids. V lost 4 bases to trimming and J lost 6 bases; unmatched junction nucleotides: 6. CDR1 and CDR2 (germline): SGDLS, YYNGEE. The CDR3 DNA is TGTGCCAGCAGCAGAGCGGGGGGGCCGAAGACCCAGTACTTC. Amino acids: CASSRAGGPKTQYF.

The V and J genes are TRBV10-3 and TRBJ2-7, with unresolved D. The V and J ends lost 2 bases and 6 bases respectively, with 14 bases between them. This CDR3 is 14 amino acids long. In germline, CDR1 is ENHRY, CDR2 SYGVKD. CDR3 region: CAISEDPTASEQYF. CDR3 in DNA: TGTGCCATCAGTGAGGACCCGACCGCTTCCGAGCAGTACTTC.

Many counts were recorded for this clonotype. V gene TRBV6-5 combines with J gene TRBJ2-3; the D gene is possibly TRBD1 (5 bases). Between the trimmed V and J ends, which lost 10 bases and 9 bases, there was a span of 17 bases. The CDR3 has 12 amino acids. CDR1 and CDR2 from the germline V gene are MNHEY and SVGAGI. The CDR3 here is CATRSEAGTQYF. The CDR3, as DNA: TGTGCCACCCGATCCGAGGCAGGGACGCAGTATTTT.

This clonotype has just a few counts. The J gene is TRBJ2-3, the V gene TRBV2; TRBD2 matches 9 bases. The CDR3 loop spans 15 amino acids. With 8 bases clipped from V and 3 bases from J, the junction kept 9 bases outside the gene matches. Germline V lookup: CDR1 SNHLY, CDR2 FYNNEI. CDR3 loop: CASGQERGATDTQYF. The CDR3, as DNA: TGTGCCAGCGGGCAGGAGCGGGGGGCGACAGATACGCAGTATTTT.

This clonotype turned up a few times. The chain uses TRBV27 and TRBJ2-7, with TRBD1 matching 7 bases. The length of the CDR3 is 15 residues. V shed 2 bases, J shed 0 bases, and the junction held 4 bases outside the gene matches. Germline V gene sequence: CDR1 MNHEY, CDR2 SMNVEV (reference sequence). CDR3 residues: CASSLRGLSSYEQYF. DNA of the CDR3: TGTGCCAGCAGTTTAAGGGGGCTCAGCTCCTACGAGCAGTACTTC.

The J gene is TRBJ2-1, the V gene TRBV27, with 9 nucleotides matching TRBD2. There are 13 residues in the CDR3. From germline, CDR1 is MNHEY and CDR2 SMNVEV (reference sequence). After removal of 2 bases from V and 11 bases from J, the junction contained 4 bases not matched to a gene. The CDR3 loop is CASSLLAGIQQFF. The CDR3 DNA follows: TGTGCCAGCAGTTTACTAGCGGGGATACAGCAGTTCTTC.

CDR3 protein: CASRTAPGDTQYF. The CDR3 coding sequence is TGTGCCAGTAGGACTGCCCCGGGTGATACGCAGTATTTT. The V gene is TRBV2, the J gene TRBJ2-3; possibly TRBD2 for D (5 bases). Looked up from germline, CDR1 is SNHLY and CDR2 is FYNNEI. V lost 9 bases, J lost 6 bases, and 16 bases lay in between. The CDR3 has 13 residues.